One and the same sample provided the 9 T cell receptor beta chains below, sequenced in a study of cytomegalovirus exposure and HLA in healthy donors. It was with 60 Vbeta and 13 Jbeta primers that the PCR ran. TCRdb keeps only in-frame clones here, not all; method: immunoSEQ multiplex PCR. The sample comprises more than 95,000 clones, around 74% of which are singletons, and roughly 3% rests with the top ten. Sequenced input: PBMCs. All receptors derive from a female donor in good health and CMV-seropositive.

This chain joins TRBV7-2 and TRBJ1-1, with a tentative D call TRBD1 (5 bases). The CDR3 sequence is 14 residues long. V was clipped by 1 base and J by 2 bases, with 8 bases between them. In germline, CDR1 is SGHTA, CDR2 FQGNSA. The CDR3 loop is CASSLGGANTEAFF. The CDR3 DNA sequence: TGTGCCAGCAGCTTAGGGGGCGCAAACACTGAAGCTTTCTTT.

This clone turned up a few times. The rearrangement uses TRBV5-6 and TRBJ1-5; TRBD1 is a possible D gene (5 bases). The CDR3 length is 14 residues. V was shortened by 4 bases and J by 11 bases, with 19 bases between the two germline ends. Germline V gene lookup returns CDR1 SGHDT and CDR2 YYEEEE. The CDR3 here is CASSLGGEDGSQHF. The CDR3 DNA reads as TGTGCCAGCAGCCTTGGGGGGGAGGACGGCTCCCAGCATTTT.

V gene TRBV29-1 combines with J gene TRBJ2-1; 8 bases are a match to TRBD1. The CDR3 is made up of 14 amino acids. Germline trimming cut 7 bases from V and 6 bases from J; bases unmatched to any gene: 11. Germline V gene lookup returns CDR1 SQVTM and CDR2 ANQGSEA. DNA of the CDR3: TGCAGCGCTGTGGTACAGGGGGTCCCCAATGAGCAGTTCTTC. Amino acids: CSAVVQGVPNEQFF.

The sample holds a few counts of this clone. This sequence joins TRBV5-1 and TRBJ2-1, with D perhaps matching TRBD1 (5 bases). The CDR3 length is 13 residues. Trimming pared 2 bases from V and 5 bases from J, leaving 8 bases between. Germline CDR1 is SGHRS and CDR2 is YFSETQ. The chain's CDR3 is CASSFDSHNEQFF. The CDR3 DNA sequence: TGCGCCAGCAGCTTCGACAGCCACAATGAGCAGTTCTTC.

The chain employs TRBV6-5 and TRBJ2-7; 7 bases are a match to TRBD1. Germline values: CDR1 MNHEY, CDR2 SVGAGI. CDR3 length: 14 amino acids. Trimming took 6 bases from V and 0 from J; bases not matched to a gene: 5. CDR3 sequence: CASRDRPYSYEQYF. CDR3 nucleotides: TGTGCCAGCAGGGACAGGCCCTACTCCTACGAGCAGTACTTC.

The V call is TRBV10-1, the J call TRBJ1-5, with D possibly being TRBD1 (5 bases). The germline CDR1 and CDR2 sequences are WNHNN and SYGVQD (reference sequence). CDR3 length: 13 residues. Trimming removed 7 bases from V and 9 bases from J, with 16 bases in between. In DNA, the CDR3 is TGCGCCAGCATGGCCAGGGTAAAACCGCCCCAGCATTTT. It specifies CASMARVKPPQHF.

The gene calls are TRBV10-3 and TRBJ2-7; the D is unclear. Germline CDR1 ENHRY, CDR2 SYGVKD. V was pared by 0 bases and J by 6 bases, with 3 bases between. The CDR3 spans 11 residues. The CDR3 region is CAISESSEQYF. The CDR3 region has the DNA TGTGCCATCAGTGAGTCGAGCGAGCAGTACTTC.

The rearrangement joins TRBV7-6 to TRBJ2-1; D perhaps matches TRBD1 (6 bases). Germline CDR1 is SGHVS and CDR2 is FNYEAQ. Trimming cost V 2 bases and J 4 bases, with 12 bases left between them. The CDR3 runs to 15 residues. The CDR3 DNA is TGTGCCAGCAGCTTATACCAACAGGGATACAATGAGCAGTTCTTC. It yields the protein CASSLYQQGYNEQFF.

The chain employs TRBV7-6 and TRBJ1-1; D gene unclear. Germline V gene data show CDR1 as SGHVS and CDR2 as FNYEAQ. Trimming left V 1 base short and J 8 bases short, with 11 bases between. The CDR3 covers 13 residues. CDR3 DNA: TGTGCCAGCAGCTTAGGATCAGGAGGCGAAGCTTTCTTT. As protein: CASSLGSGGEAFF.